This T cell receptor beta chain is from a study of blood T cell repertoires in COVID-19. For the study at large: Both acute and convalescent COVID-19 samples were obtained from the United States, Italy and Spain. The cDNA or gDNA used as material had been derived from T cells, B-cell-depleted T cells, or PBMCs.

In the original processing: Amplification from reference gene primers served as the basis for estimated nucleated cell counts. Repertoires were generated with immunoSEQ multiplex PCR, while TCRdb's copy carries only in-frame clones and drops some. The V and J calls and clone size are taken from that table; D and trimming were inferred from the DNA. The sample lists 190,000 or so clones, around 83% occurring once. CDR3 size: 13 residues. The V end lost 0 bases, the J end lost 5 bases, and 6 bases lay between the germline ends. Germline V gene data show CDR1 as SGHRS and CDR2 as YFSETQ. The chain recombines TRBV5-1 with TRBJ1-5; D may be TRBD1 (5 bases). The clonotype was recovered from a middle-aged man with active or convalescent COVID-19. The sample consisted of peripheral blood. The chain's CDR3 is CASSLGGDQPQHF. For the CDR3, the DNA is TGCGCCAGCAGCTTGGGGGGGGATCAGCCCCAGCATTTT.